The next 5 T cell receptor beta chains were all read from a single sample in a study of T cells in Graves' hyperthyroidism and ophthalmopathy (dated 2019 in TCRdb). Library method: multiplex PCR. The sequencing machine was an Illumina HiSeq 2000. Amplification of TCR beta CDR3 regions was carried out from RNA transcripts. A first-round RT-PCR of the TCR CDR3 used the HTBI primer set with the Qiagen OneStep RT-PCR kit. TCRdb reanalyzed the raw reads on its own, using fastp at Q25 for trimming and MiXCR for clone calling, and kept in-frame beta chains. Each CDR3 protein appears once, grouped with its most common genes and DNA. The sample data list approximately 610,000 distinct CDR3 sequences, and roughly 14% of these were observed just once. The ten largest make up roughly 4.5% of the sample. Material: blood. Source of these receptors: a woman in her thirties or forties with Graves' ophthalmopathy.

A note on this clonotype: A read error may produce the germline difference seen at one junction end. This rearrangement joins TRBV19 to TRBJ1-1, with a tentative D call TRBD1 (5 bases). Per the germline V gene, CDR1 is LNHDA and CDR2 is SQIVND (reference sequence). The CDR3 is 15 amino acids. The CDR3 loop reads CASSQVGDLVTEAFF. The CDR3 nucleotides are TGCGCCAGCAGCCAAGTCGGGGACTTGGTCACTGAAGCTTTCTTT.

The table lists this clonotype with a few counts. The rearrangement uses TRBV12-3 or TRBV12-4 and TRBJ2-7, with TRBD1 matching 8 bases. The CDR3 loop spans 16 amino acids. V dropped 4 bases and J dropped 0; count of bases not matched to a gene: 8. The CDR3 loop reads CASSSRTGPLSYEQYF. CDR3 nucleotide sequence: TGTGCCAGCAGTTCCCGGACAGGGCCCCTCTCCTACGAGCAGTACTTC.

The genes are TRBV4-1 and TRBJ2-2; D is perhaps TRBD2 (6 bases). The germline V gene has CDR1 MGHRA and CDR2 YSYEKL. V was shortened by 0 bases and J by 6 bases, with 17 bases between the two germline ends. This CDR3 comprises 17 residues. CDR3 nucleotide sequence: TGCGCCAGCAGCCAAGACAAGGGGACTTTCGAGCCCGGGGAGCTGTTTTTT. Protein product: CASSQDKGTFEPGELFF.

The chain employs TRBV12-3 or TRBV12-4 and TRBJ1-1; D remains ambiguous. Between the trimmed V and J ends, which lost 3 bases and 3 bases, there was a span of 17 bases. CDR3 length equals 16 residues. The CDR3 DNA reads TGTGCCAGCAGTTTTAGTGGCAGATTGTTTCACACTGAAGCTTTCTTT. This translates into CASSFSGRLFHTEAFF.

This clonotype has ten or more counts. V gene TRBV27 combines with J gene TRBJ2-5; 7 nucleotides line up with TRBD2. This CDR3 has 15 residues. Losses at the gene ends were 5 bases for V and 2 bases for J; bases not matched to a gene: 8. In germline, CDR1 is MNHEY, CDR2 SMNVEV (reference sequence). The CDR3: CASSPSLSGQETQYF. The CDR3 DNA sequence: TGTGCCAGCAGTCCCTCCCTTAGCGGGCAAGAGACCCAGTACTTC.